One sample yielded the 6 T cell receptor beta chains listed below, sequenced in a study of technical replicates of blood from a handful of donors. Clones were read by immunoSEQ multiplex PCR, and TCRdb kept only the in-frame ones, dropping some. The sample has about 79,000 clones; approximately 92% are singletons. Sequencing input: T cells isolated from PBMCs. Source of these receptors: a human donor in good health. Some clones in this sample may be carry-over from other donors' samples.

The chain joins TRBV7-9 to TRBJ2-7, with D possibly matching TRBD1 (5 bases). Germline V gives CDR1 SEHNR, CDR2 FQNEAQ (reference sequence). V was pared by 5 bases and J by 4 bases, with 6 bases between. CDR3 length: 11 residues. CDR3 DNA sequence: TGTGCCAGCAGCCACAGGTACGAGCAGTACTTC. Translated, it gives CASSHRYEQYF.

The rearrangement uses TRBV7-9 and TRBJ1-6; no reliable D call. The V gene lost 5 bases and the J gene lost 8 bases, with 25 bases spanning the gap. Germline assignment: CDR1 SEHNR and CDR2 FQNEAQ (reference sequence). The CDR3 totals 18 residues. CDR3 residues: CASSPLGQAAFGDSPLHF. The CDR3 bases are TGTGCCAGCAGCCCCTTAGGGCAGGCCGCTTTCGGGGATTCACCCCTCCACTTT.

This clone is a singleton in its sample. J is TRBJ2-5 and V is TRBV11-2; weak D call: TRBD2 (7 bases). V lost 6 bases and J 6 bases, leaving 14 bases between the germline ends. The CDR3 runs 13 residues. Germline assignment: CDR1 SGHAT and CDR2 FQNNGV. CDR3 amino acids: CASRKRGGKTQYF. Here the CDR3 DNA reads TGTGCCAGCAGGAAGAGGGGGGGAAAGACCCAGTACTTC.

V gene TRBV28 combines with J gene TRBJ2-7; TRBD2 might be the D (5 bases). This CDR3 is 13 amino acids long. Germline CDR1 is MDHEN and CDR2 is SYDVKM. Trimming shortened V by 8 bases and J by 3 bases, and 14 bases separated the two germline ends. The CDR3, as DNA: TGTGCCAGCTCCCTTAGGGAGTTCTACGAGCAGTACTTC. It codes for CASSLREFYEQYF.

V usage is TRBV28 and J usage is TRBJ2-5; D gene ambiguous. V dropped 10 bases and J dropped 4 bases, with 7 bases sitting between them. The CDR3 runs to 10 residues. Germline V lookup: CDR1 MDHEN, CDR2 SYDVKM. The CDR3 spells CATHRETQYF. CDR3 DNA: TGTGCCACCCATAGAGAGACCCAGTACTTC.

J is TRBJ2-2 and V is TRBV13, with D tentatively TRBD1 (5 bases). CDR1 PRHDT and CDR2 FYEKMQ come from the germline V gene (reference sequence). The CDR3 covers 13 residues. V was trimmed by 5 bases and J by 6 bases, leaving 10 bases between them. DNA of the CDR3: TGTGCCAGCAGCGTTGCAGGGTCCGGGGAGCTGTTTTTT. It translates to CASSVAGSGELFF.